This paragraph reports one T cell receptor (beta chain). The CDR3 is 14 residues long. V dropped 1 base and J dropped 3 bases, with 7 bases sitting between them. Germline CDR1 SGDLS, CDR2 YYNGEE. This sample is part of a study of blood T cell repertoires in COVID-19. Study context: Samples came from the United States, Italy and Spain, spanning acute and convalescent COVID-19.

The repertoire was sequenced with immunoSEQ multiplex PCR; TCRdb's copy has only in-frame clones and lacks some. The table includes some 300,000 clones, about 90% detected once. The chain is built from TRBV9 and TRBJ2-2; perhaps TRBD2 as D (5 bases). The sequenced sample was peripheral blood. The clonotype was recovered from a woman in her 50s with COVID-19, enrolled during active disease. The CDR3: CASSVLGDTGELFF. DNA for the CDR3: TGTGCCAGCAGCGTACTCGGGGACACCGGGGAGCTGTTTTTT.